These 20 T cell receptor beta chains were sequenced from one sample in a study of long-term antiretroviral therapy in people with HIV (dated by TCRdb to the early 2020s). The immunoSEQ hsTCRB v3.0 assay was used at survey level resolution to sequence the TRB variable region. As stored in TCRdb, this immuneACCESS dataset retains in-frame rearrangements with V and J assigned. A fraction of the clones does not appear; measured against another copy, unresolved V genes explain less than half of the discrepancy, and the remainder lacks a known reason. This sample holds 30,000 to 40,000 clones; approximately 83% were observed only once. 10% to 13% of the sample belongs to the ten largest clones. This specimen was unsorted PBMCs, taken 2.2 years after starting antiretroviral therapy. These receptor sequences come from a man aged 18 to 30 with HIV.

The chain uses TRBV10-3 and TRBJ2-2; TRBD2 agrees at 9 bases. The ends lost 2 bases at V and 7 bases at J; junction bases unmatched: 20. The CDR3 has 20 amino acids. CDR1 and CDR2 from the germline V gene are ENHRY and SYGVKD. The CDR3 spells CAISETSYNYKRGAHGELFF. DNA of the CDR3: TGTGCCATCAGTGAGACTAGCTATAACTATAAGCGGGGGGCTCACGGGGAGCTGTTTTTT.

The chain combines TRBV5-8 with TRBJ2-7; 9 bases line up with TRBD1. There are 14 residues in the CDR3. The V gene's germline CDR1 is SGHTS and CDR2 YDEGEE. V shed 5 bases and J 4 bases; nucleotides not matched to a gene: 7. The CDR3 sequence is CASRPGTGQYEQYF. As DNA, the CDR3 is TGTGCCAGCAGACCCGGGACAGGGCAGTACGAGCAGTACTTC.

In the case of this clone: The identical CDR3 is also encoded by other nucleotide sequences in the sample. The V gene is TRBV27, the J gene TRBJ2-3; D is unclear. Germline V lookup: CDR1 MNHEY, CDR2 SMNVEV (reference sequence). CDR3 length: 12 amino acids. V was clipped by 5 bases and J by 0 bases, with 3 bases between them. CDR3 DNA sequence: TGTGCCAGCAGTCGAAGCACAGATACGCAGTATTTT. Residues: CASSRSTDTQYF.

The rearrangement uses TRBV7-9 and TRBJ2-5, with D possibly being TRBD2 (5 bases). The CDR3 sequence is 14 residues long. Germline values: CDR1 SEHNR, CDR2 FQNEAQ (reference sequence). V was cut by 1 base and J by 5 bases, with 11 bases left in between. Here the CDR3 reads CASSLGGEWETQYF. In DNA form, the CDR3 reads TGTGCCAGCAGCTTAGGTGGGGAGTGGGAGACCCAGTACTTC.

This clone occurred once. CDR3 in amino acids: CSVSEGFSDEQYF. Written as DNA, the CDR3 is TGCAGCGTCTCCGAGGGTTTTAGCGACGAGCAGTACTTC. The rearrangement links TRBV29-1 to TRBJ2-7, with a possible D match to TRBD2 (5 bases). The CDR3 is 13 amino acids. Germline CDR1 is SQVTM and CDR2 is ANQGSEA. Trimming left V 6 bases short and J 5 bases short, with 17 bases between.

This chain connects TRBV6-1 to TRBJ2-7; TRBD2 is a possible D gene (6 bases). This CDR3 comprises 13 residues. CDR1 is MNHNS, CDR2 SASEGT, per germline. The germline V and J ends were trimmed by 5 bases and 7 bases, with 15 bases remaining between them. The CDR3 here is CASSSRGGREQYF. CDR3 coding DNA: TGTGCCAGCAGTAGTCGAGGAGGGCGGGAGCAGTACTTC.

The chain carries TRBV5-1 and TRBJ2-7; D might be TRBD2 (5 bases). CDR1 SGHRS and CDR2 YFSETQ come from the germline V gene. The CDR3 consists of 15 residues. Between the trimmed V and J ends, which lost 0 bases and 1 base, there was a span of 11 bases. The CDR3 DNA reads as TGCGCCAGCAGCTTGGTGTCTAGCCGATCCTACGAGCAGTACTTC. It is translated as CASSLVSSRSYEQYF.

V and J are TRBV4-1 and TRBJ2-7, with 8 bases fitting TRBD2. The CDR3 loop spans 16 amino acids. Germline CDR1 and CDR2: MGHRA and YSYEKL. The junction had 14 bases not matched to a gene; V was cut back by 4 bases and J by 6 bases. The CDR3 bases are TGCGCCAGCAGCCTGACAAGAGGCGGGAGGAAGGTCGAGCAGTACTTC. Translation gives CASSLTRGGRKVEQYF.

The chain couples TRBV28 to TRBJ2-1; weak D call: TRBD1 (6 bases). The CDR3 spans 18 residues. Germline V gene data show CDR1 as MDHEN and CDR2 as SYDVKM. Trimming took off 3 bases at V and 3 bases at J, with 21 bases between the two ends. The CDR3 reads CASSLRNPGTKDYNEQFF. The CDR3 DNA follows: TGTGCCAGCAGTTTGCGTAACCCCGGGACAAAGGACTACAATGAGCAGTTCTTC.

V usage is TRBV5-8 and J usage is TRBJ1-4; D is uncertain. This CDR3 comprises 15 residues. V was shortened by 1 base and J by 0 bases, with 7 bases between the two germline ends. The V gene's germline CDR1 is SGHTS and CDR2 YDEGEE. CDR3 region: CASSLWEATNEKLFF. The CDR3 DNA reads TGTGCCAGCAGCTTGTGGGAGGCAACTAATGAAAAACTGTTTTTT.

This clone was seen once. The chain combines TRBV9 with TRBJ1-3, with 10 bases aligning to TRBD1. Germline V lookup: CDR1 SGDLS, CDR2 YYNGEE. The CDR3 has 14 residues. V was clipped by 3 bases and J by 7 bases; unmatched bases: 4. CDR3 nucleotides: TGTGCCAGCAGCGGGGGACAGGGGAGTAACACCATATATTTT. This encodes CASSGGQGSNTIYF.

The gene calls are TRBV5-1 and TRBJ1-1; TRBD1 is a possible D gene (6 bases). The CDR3 has 11 residues. V lost 4 bases and J lost 7, with 8 bases in between. The germline V gene encodes CDR1 SGHRS and CDR2 YFSETQ. The DNA of the CDR3 is TGCGCCAGCAGCGCAGGGGTTGAAGCTTTCTTT. This encodes CASSAGVEAFF.

V and J are TRBV4-1 and TRBJ1-2, with D possibly matching TRBD1 (5 bases). V was clipped by 2 bases and J by 4 bases, with 17 bases between them. The CDR3 is 16 amino acids. Germline V gene data show CDR1 as MGHRA and CDR2 as YSYEKL. DNA of the CDR3: TGCGCCAGCAGCCAACCGGGCTTGGGGCCTACCTATGGCTACACCTTC. Translation gives CASSQPGLGPTYGYTF.

The count of this clone is one. This chain links TRBV5-6 with TRBJ1-5; tentative D call: TRBD1 (5 bases). Trimming took off 3 bases at V and 4 bases at J, with 26 bases between the two ends. The CDR3 length is 19 residues. Germline CDR1 and CDR2: SGHDT and YYEEEE. CDR3 sequence: CASSSGRRLGRGTNQPQHF. The CDR3 DNA sequence: TGTGCCAGCAGCTCGGGACGCCGCCTTGGCCGAGGAACTAATCAGCCCCAGCATTTT.

This chain joins TRBV30 and TRBJ2-5; TRBD1 aligns across 8 bases. From germline, CDR1 is GTSNPN and CDR2 SVGIG (reference sequence). V shed 1 base, J shed 1 base, and the junction held 5 bases outside the gene matches. This CDR3 contains 15 residues. CDR3 sequence (DNA): TGTGCCTGGAGTGACGGGACAGGACGCCAAGAGACCCAGTACTTC. Translated, it gives CAWSDGTGRQETQYF.

This chain links TRBV30 with TRBJ1-5; D is unclear. The CDR3 is 17 residues long. V gave up 1 base and J gave up 1 base, with 17 bases separating them. In germline, CDR1 is GTSNPN, CDR2 SVGIG (reference sequence). The CDR3 DNA sequence: TGTGCCTGGAGTGCAGCCGTGAGTGCGGGGAGCAATCAGCCCCAGCATTTT. Encoded protein: CAWSAAVSAGSNQPQHF.

V and J are TRBV4-2 and TRBJ2-7; 8 bases align to TRBD2. V dropped 2 bases and J dropped 5; count of bases not matched to a gene: 8. Germline assignment: CDR1 LGHNA and CDR2 YNFKEQ. The CDR3 is made up of 15 amino acids. The CDR3 sequence is CASSQYDQAGDEQYF. The CDR3 coding sequence is TGTGCCAGCAGCCAATACGACCAAGCGGGGGACGAGCAGTACTTC.

This rearrangement joins TRBV6-5 to TRBJ2-7, with 8 positions matching TRBD2. Germline CDR1 and CDR2: MNHEY and SVGAGI. There are 15 residues in the CDR3. The ends lost 3 bases at V and 0 bases at J; junction bases unmatched: 4. The chain's CDR3 is CASSYSGRASYEQYF. The CDR3 DNA is TGTGCCAGCAGTTATTCCGGGAGGGCCTCCTACGAGCAGTACTTC.

The chain links TRBV27 to TRBJ2-2, with unresolved D. The length of the CDR3 is 11 residues. Germline CDR1 reads MNHEY; CDR2 reads SMNVEV (reference sequence). V was clipped by 7 bases and J by 6 bases, with 6 bases between them. In DNA form, the CDR3 reads TGTGCCAGCATTTCGGCCGGGGAGCTGTTTTTT. This gives the protein CASISAGELFF.

The rearrangement uses TRBV19 and TRBJ2-1; D is unresolved. The CDR3 loop spans 11 amino acids. The V and J ends lost 7 bases and 5 bases respectively, with 6 bases between them. From germline, CDR1 is LNHDA and CDR2 SQIVND (reference sequence). CDR3 sequence reads: CASKRNNEQFF. The CDR3 DNA sequence: TGTGCCAGTAAACGGAACAATGAGCAGTTCTTC.